This T cell receptor (beta chain) was captured by sequencing in a study of technical replicates of blood from several donors (dated by TCRdb to between 2016 and 2019). The method was the immunoSEQ multiplex PCR assay. TCRdb stores this immuneACCESS table with in-frame sequences only. Part of the clones is absent; in the studies checked, under half of the shortfall reflects unresolved V genes, and no reason is known for the rest. Within this sample are tens of thousands of clones, with 95% of them counted one time only. The ten largest clones add up to under 0.35% of the sample. CDR1 and CDR2 (SGHRS, YFSETQ) derive from the germline V gene. Including cysteine and phenylalanine, the CDR3 has 14 amino acids. The entry retains the CDR3 DNA only, 42 bases that are in frame from base 1. From V the trimming removes 3 bases and from J it removes 1 base, while the gene matches leave 3 bases of the junction unaccounted for.

On this clone: What antigen it recognizes has not been identified. Base-call qualities are not available, and no considerably larger clone is one nucleotide away.

The sequence came from a human donor in good health. The chain is made from TRBV5-1 and TRBJ1-1; 7 central nucleotides agree with TRBD1. Sample: T cells isolated from PBMCs. CDR3 region: CASSSTGQNTEAFF. The nucleotide sequence is TGCGCCAGCAGCTCGACAGGGCAGAACACTGAAGCTTTCTTT.